A single T cell receptor (beta chain) is shown here with its context. Because it lacks the conserved phenylalanine or tryptophan at the end, this CDR3 is likely a read error. The DNA is omitted, as the CDR3 cannot be located on it reliably, and the CDR3 follows TCRdb's listing. The source of the blood RNA was unsorted whole blood, and germline DNA was extracted as well. The collection of four milliliters of peripheral blood preceded surgery. These data are taken from a study of tumor-infiltrating lymphocytes in primary liver carcinoma. Study-level information: Stage T1-T3 N0M0 tumors spanned roughly 4.2 to 11 cm.

The germline V gene has CDR1 MGHRA and CDR2 YSYEKL. The CDR3 is 18 amino acids long, termini counted. The researchers produced TCR beta cDNA from about 510 ng total RNA with a constant-region primer. Slightly modified ARM-PCR with three nested multiplex PCR rounds yielded TCR beta libraries. PCR rounds one and two used TRBV1-TRBV30 forward primers with a C-beta reverse primer for 9 to 10 cycles each. TCRdb re-derived calls from the multiplex PCR reads in MiXCR, one entry per CDR3 protein. This sample has 330,000 or so distinct CDR3 sequences; roughly 61% occur once, and the top ten carry 5.5% to 7%. V usage is TRBV4-1 and J usage is TRBJ2-5; the table's TRBD1 call for D was not verified on the DNA. The receptor was derived from a middle-aged man with primary liver carcinoma and hepatitis B virus infection. The sample taken for sequencing was peripheral blood. The CDR3 loop is CASSQDQEAGADQETRYL.